This entry concerns a single T cell receptor (beta chain). Its antigen is still unknown. This sample was taken from a study of cytomegalovirus exposure and HLA in healthy donors. Study results and limitations: The likely origin of a cluster of highly shared sequence variants was a sequencing artifact. Cytomegalovirus-associated status was assigned to about 150 TCR beta chains.

The V gene's germline CDR1 is SNHLY and CDR2 FYNNEI. With V trimmed by 6 bases and J by 3 bases, 4 bases remained unmatched. This CDR3 has 13 amino acids. Nominally healthy donors were sampled, though unrecorded immune exposures were likely. It was with 60 Vbeta and 13 Jbeta primers that the PCR ran. As handled by the study authors: Roughly 83 million unique TCR beta chains, roughly 11 million of them shared, were counted by a later analysis. Using immunoSEQ multiplex PCR, the repertoire was profiled, and TCRdb retains in-frame clones only, with some absent. That table furnishes V, J and clone size, whereas the DNA furnished D and trimming. The sample gives tens of thousands of clones, about 70% of which show up once; approximately 10% is in the top ten.

Sequences were obtained from PBMCs. This sequence joins TRBV2 and TRBJ2-5, with 7 bases lining up with TRBD1. The sequence was collected from a young woman in good health and CMV-seronegative. CDR3 sequence (DNA): TGTGCCAGCAGAAAAGACAGGGAAGAGACCCAGTACTTC. Translation: CASRKDREETQYF.